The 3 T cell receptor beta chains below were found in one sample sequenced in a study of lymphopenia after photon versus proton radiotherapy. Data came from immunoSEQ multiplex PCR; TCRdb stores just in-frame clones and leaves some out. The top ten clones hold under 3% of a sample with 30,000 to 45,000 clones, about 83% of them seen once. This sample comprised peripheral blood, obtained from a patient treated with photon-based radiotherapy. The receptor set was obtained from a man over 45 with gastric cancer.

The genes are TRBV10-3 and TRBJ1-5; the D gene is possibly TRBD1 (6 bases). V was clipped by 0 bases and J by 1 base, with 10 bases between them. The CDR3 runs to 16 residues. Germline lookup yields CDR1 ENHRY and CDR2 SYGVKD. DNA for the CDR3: TGTGCCATCAGTGAGTCGGGGCAGGGGAGCAATCAGCCCCAGCATTTT. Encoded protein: CAISESGQGSNQPQHF.

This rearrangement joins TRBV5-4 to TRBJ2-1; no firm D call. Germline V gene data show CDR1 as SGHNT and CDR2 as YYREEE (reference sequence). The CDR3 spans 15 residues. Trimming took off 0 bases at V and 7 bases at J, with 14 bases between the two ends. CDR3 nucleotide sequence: TGTGCCAGCAGCTTGGCACTGCCTGGGGTGAATGAGCAGTTCTTC. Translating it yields CASSLALPGVNEQFF.

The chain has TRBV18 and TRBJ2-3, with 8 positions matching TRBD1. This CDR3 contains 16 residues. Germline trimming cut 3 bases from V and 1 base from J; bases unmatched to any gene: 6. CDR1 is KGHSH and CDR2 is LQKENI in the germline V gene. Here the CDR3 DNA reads TGTGCCAGCTCACCTCAGGGGGCGAGCGGCACAGATACGCAGTATTTT. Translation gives CASSPQGASGTDTQYF. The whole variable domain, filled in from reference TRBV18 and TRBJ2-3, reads NAGVMQNPRHLVRRRGQEARLRCSPMKGHSHVYWYRQLPEEGLKFMVYLQKENIIDESGMPKERFSAEFPKEGPSILRIQQVVRGDSAAYFCASSPQGASGTDTQYFGPGTRLTVL.